This is a list of T cell receptor beta chains from one sample in a study of regulatory dendritic cells for organ transplantation. Their antigen targets remain unknown. Clones were sequenced by immunoSEQ multiplex PCR, and TCRdb holds only the in-frame ones, with some missing. This sample has approximately 18,000 clones, with roughly 80% found just once. Sequenced sample: memory CD4+ T cells from blood cultured with regulatory dendritic cells. Receptors were obtained from a human donor in good health. Each CDR3 is given with its conserved first and last residue. A D gene is named only where the DNA matches it firmly. Size is stated for part of the rows, as once, few or many counts, or as a class when the clone is expanded.

clone_size j_call d_call v_call cdr3_aa
- TRBJ2-7 TRBD2 TRBV5-4 CASSPTSGRASRGYEQYF
once TRBJ1-1 - TRBV6-1 CASSEYVSALNTEAFF
- TRBJ2-1 TRBD2 TRBV30 CAWSGTSDYNEQFF
- TRBJ1-4 - TRBV14 CASSQDGSKLFF
- TRBJ2-7 - TRBV4-3 CASSLRTGRVYEQYF
few TRBJ1-1 - TRBV18 CASSPTTDGKAFF
- TRBJ2-1 TRBD1 TRBV10-3 CAHGPGQGNNEQFF
once TRBJ1-5 - TRBV5-8 CASSFRGQPQHF
few TRBJ1-5 - TRBV30 CAWSVVRSGLGSNQPQHF
- TRBJ1-2 TRBD1 TRBV7-9 CASSFPTGGNGYTF
once TRBJ1-4 - TRBV27 CASPTRGQTNEKLFF
- TRBJ1-1 - TRBV5-8 CASSFRRNTEAFF
- TRBJ2-5 - TRBV4-3 CARYNGLMSRMEQYF
- TRBJ1-3 - TRBV28 CASSRSGLPSSGNTIYF
once TRBJ2-5 - TRBV6-6 CASSYSGRGQETQYF
- TRBJ1-1 TRBD1 TRBV5-1 CASSNRGNTEAFF
- TRBJ2-1 - TRBV7-2 CASSHHGSGYNEQFF